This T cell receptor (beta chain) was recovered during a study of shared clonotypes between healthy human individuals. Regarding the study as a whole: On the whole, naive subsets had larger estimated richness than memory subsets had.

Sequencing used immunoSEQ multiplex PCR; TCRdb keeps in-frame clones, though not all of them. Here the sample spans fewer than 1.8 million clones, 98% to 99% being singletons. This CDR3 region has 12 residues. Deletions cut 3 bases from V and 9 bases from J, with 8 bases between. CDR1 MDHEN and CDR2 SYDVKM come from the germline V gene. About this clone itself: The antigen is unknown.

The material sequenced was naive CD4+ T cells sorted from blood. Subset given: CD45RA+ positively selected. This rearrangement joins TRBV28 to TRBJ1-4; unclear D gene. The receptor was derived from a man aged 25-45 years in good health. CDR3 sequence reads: CASSLPGQKLFF. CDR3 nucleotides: TGTGCCAGCAGTTTGCCCGGACAAAAACTGTTTTTT.